This TCR beta chain was identified during a study of CD8 T cells in ankylosing spondylitis. General observations from the study: Made up of eight highly homologous variants, a TCR beta motif appeared characteristic of ankylosing spondylitis blood.

As concerns this clonotype: What it recognizes is unknown.

J lost 1 base, V lost 4 bases, and 8 bases had no gene match. There are 16 residues in the CDR3. The germline gives CDR1 MNHEY, CDR2 SVGAGI. One entry per CDR3 protein, called by TCRdb with MiXCR from the 5' RACE reads. The data show 700,000 or so distinct CDR3 sequences, around 20% seen once. The TCR sequence derives from a male donor with ankylosing spondylitis. Sequences were obtained from blood, either unsorted or a sorted T cell fraction (not recorded which). The V and J genes are TRBV6-5 and TRBJ2-5; TRBD1 aligns across 8 bases. For the CDR3, the DNA is TGTGCCAGCAGTTGGACAGGGTCGAGTGTCCAAGAGACCCAGTACTTC. It translates to CASSWTGSSVQETQYF.